This entry describes one TCR beta chain. Sequencing used immunoSEQ v3. Some clones are missing from TCRdb's copy, which holds only in-frame ones; the method was immunoSEQ multiplex PCR. This table has about 46,000 clones, about 86% appearing once. As to time point: pre-treatment sample, taken before nivolumab and TIL therapy. This sample was included in a study of TIL therapy for anti-PD-1-resistant metastatic lung cancer. Across the study: Tumors were harvested before any PD-1/PD-L1 blockade. Median tumor mutation burden was more than 1.4 mutations per megabase.

The V end was cut by 2 bases, the J end by 5 bases, with 12 bases between. CDR1 is MNHNY, CDR2 SVGAGI, per germline (reference sequence). The CDR3 length is 14 residues. This clonotype was obtained from a person between 25 and 79 years old with non-small cell lung cancer. The genes are TRBV6-6 and TRBJ2-5; a weak D match, TRBD1 (5 bases). Sequenced here: blood, sampled at baseline. The CDR3 nucleotides are TGTGCCAGCAGTTACGTAGTTCCAGGGGAGACCCAGTACTTC. The encoded protein is CASSYVVPGETQYF.